The T cell receptor (beta chain) under discussion was sequenced for a study of pediatric ulcerative colitis. Broader study findings: A couple of rectal clonotypes were found only in ulcerative colitis patients, all of them.

CDR1 is SGHDT and CDR2 is YYEEEE in the germline V gene. The CDR3 totals 15 residues. Deletions cut 1 base from V and 3 bases from J, with 13 bases between. The survey-level immunoSEQ assay was used. Produced via immunoSEQ multiplex PCR; TCRdb's table is partial and in-frame only. The sample records about 35,000 clones, about three quarters being singletons. Note on this clone: Its matching antigen is unknown.

Rectal tissue came from one to two pinch biopsies taken at colonoscopy. The sequenced sample was gut tissue. V usage is TRBV5-6 and J usage is TRBJ1-1; D not resolved. The clonotype was recovered from a boy aged 5-17 years with mild ulcerative colitis. The chain's CDR3 is CASSLPGSGDTEAFF. DNA of the CDR3: TGTGCCAGCAGCTTGCCGGGGTCTGGGGACACTGAAGCTTTCTTT.